In this sample, the clone carrying this T cell receptor (beta chain) turned up many times. Its antigen is undetermined. Template switching (which added a universal primer site) was used, and cDNA carried unique molecular identifiers. TCRdb independently ran MiXCR on the 5' RACE reads; one entry per CDR3 protein. This sample has 700,000 to 950,000 distinct CDR3 sequences, with around 12% found just once. This sample is part of a study of identical twins. General study points: Twins shared beta out-of-frame sequences in excess, but this excess was weaker. Partly confounded zero-insertion analyses could result from invariant MAIT and iNKT cells.

The CDR3 sequence is 12 residues long. Germline CDR1 MNHEY, CDR2 SVGAGI. V lost 2 bases to trimming and J lost 5 bases, with 3 bases between them. The data also belong to a second study, concerning yellow fever vaccine responses in identical twins.

The rearrangement joins TRBV6-5 to TRBJ2-2; no clear D gene. This sequence originates from a woman between 18 and 29 years old in good health. Sequenced input: PBMCs. The CDR3 nucleotides are TGTGCCAGCAGTTACACGACCGGGGAGCTGTTTTTT. This codes for CASSYTTGELFF.